This T cell receptor (beta chain) originates from a study of neurological immune-mediated disorders. In every sequencing run, more than 160 million TCR-beta sequences were generated from 15-18 subjects. TCRdb fed the 5' RACE reads into MiXCR, producing one record per CDR3 protein. The sample includes about 70,000 distinct CDR3 sequences, roughly 3.1% seen only once; the top ten take approximately 4.7%. Many counts were recorded for this clonotype. CDR1 MNHEY and CDR2 SVGAGI come from the germline V gene. With V trimmed by 2 bases and J by 13 bases, 9 bases remained unmatched. The CDR3 runs 14 residues.

The receptor comes from a woman aged 50 to 60 with multiple sclerosis. This sequence joins TRBV6-5 and TRBJ2-1, with 9 positions matching TRBD1. The sequenced sample consisted of PBMCs. This CDR3 reads CASSYRQGGFNQFF. Here the CDR3 DNA reads TGTGCCAGCAGTTACCGACAGGGGGGCTTCAATCAGTTCTTC.